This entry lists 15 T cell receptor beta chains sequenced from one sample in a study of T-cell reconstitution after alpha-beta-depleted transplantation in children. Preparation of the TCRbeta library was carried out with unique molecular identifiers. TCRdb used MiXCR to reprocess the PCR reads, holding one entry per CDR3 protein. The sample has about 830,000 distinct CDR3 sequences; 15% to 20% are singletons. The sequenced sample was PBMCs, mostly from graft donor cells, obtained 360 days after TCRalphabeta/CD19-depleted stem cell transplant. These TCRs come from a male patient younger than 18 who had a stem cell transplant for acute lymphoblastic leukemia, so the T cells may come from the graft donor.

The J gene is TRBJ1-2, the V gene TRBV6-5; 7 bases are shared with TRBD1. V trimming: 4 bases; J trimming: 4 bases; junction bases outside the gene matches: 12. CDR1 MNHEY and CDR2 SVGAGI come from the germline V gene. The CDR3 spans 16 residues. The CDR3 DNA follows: TGTGCCAGCAGTTCGCTCTGGCGGAAGGGGGCCTATGGCTACACCTTC. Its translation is CASSSLWRKGAYGYTF.

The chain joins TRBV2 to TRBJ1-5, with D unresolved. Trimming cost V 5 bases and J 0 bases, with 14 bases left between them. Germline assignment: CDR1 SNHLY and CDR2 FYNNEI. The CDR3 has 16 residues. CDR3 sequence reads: CASSSLWPYSNQPQHF. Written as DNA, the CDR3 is TGTGCCAGCAGTTCCCTTTGGCCATATAGCAATCAGCCCCAGCATTTT.

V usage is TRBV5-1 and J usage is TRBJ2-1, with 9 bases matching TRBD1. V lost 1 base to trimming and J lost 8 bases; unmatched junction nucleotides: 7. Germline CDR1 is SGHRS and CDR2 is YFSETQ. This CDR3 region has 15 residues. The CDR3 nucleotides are TGCGCCAGCAGCTTGCCCCGGACAGGGGACGATGAGCAGTTCTTC. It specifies CASSLPRTGDDEQFF.

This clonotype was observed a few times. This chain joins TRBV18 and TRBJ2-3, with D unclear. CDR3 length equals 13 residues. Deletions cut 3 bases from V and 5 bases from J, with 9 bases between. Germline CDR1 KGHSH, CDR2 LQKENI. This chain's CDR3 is CASSPPEGDTQYF. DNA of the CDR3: TGTGCCAGCTCACCCCCAGAAGGAGATACGCAGTATTTT.

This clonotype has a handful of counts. CDR3 residues: CATSINLAGGIPYEQYF. The CDR3 DNA reads TGTGCCACCAGCATAAATCTAGCGGGAGGAATCCCCTACGAGCAGTACTTC. The chain uses TRBV15 and TRBJ2-7; TRBD2 aligns across 11 bases. Trimming cost V 4 bases and J 2 bases; bases outside gene matches: 10. Germline loops: CDR1 LNHNV, CDR2 YYDKDF (reference sequence). This CDR3 region has 17 residues.

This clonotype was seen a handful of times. The DNA of the CDR3 is TGTGCCAGCAGCTTAGTCTCCCGGGACTGGTCCTACGAGCAGTACTTC. Translated: CASSLVSRDWSYEQYF. The chain is built from TRBV7-8 and TRBJ2-7; TRBD2 is a possible D gene (6 bases). Germline V gene data show CDR1 as SGHVS and CDR2 as FQNEAQ. Trimming stripped 1 base from V and 1 base from J, with 14 bases between. The CDR3 runs 16 residues.

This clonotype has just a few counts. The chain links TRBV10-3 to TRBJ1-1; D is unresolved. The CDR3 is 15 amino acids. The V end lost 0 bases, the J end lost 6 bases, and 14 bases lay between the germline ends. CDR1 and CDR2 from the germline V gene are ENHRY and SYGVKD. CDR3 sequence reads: CAISESTVGFSEAFF. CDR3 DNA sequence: TGTGCCATCAGTGAGTCGACGGTCGGGTTTTCTGAAGCTTTCTTT.

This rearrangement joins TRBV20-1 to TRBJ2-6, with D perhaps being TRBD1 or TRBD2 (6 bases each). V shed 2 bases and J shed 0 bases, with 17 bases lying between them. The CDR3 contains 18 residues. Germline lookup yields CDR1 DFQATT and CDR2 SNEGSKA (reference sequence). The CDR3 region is CSARRGEATHSGANVLTF. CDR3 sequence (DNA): TGCAGTGCTAGAAGGGGGGAGGCTACTCACTCTGGGGCCAACGTCCTGACTTTC.

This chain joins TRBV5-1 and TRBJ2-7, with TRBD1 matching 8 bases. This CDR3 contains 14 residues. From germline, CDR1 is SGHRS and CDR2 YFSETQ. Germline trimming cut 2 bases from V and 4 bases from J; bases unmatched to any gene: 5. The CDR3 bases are TGCGCCAGCAGCTTTTACAGGGGGAGTTACGAGCAGTACTTC. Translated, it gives CASSFYRGSYEQYF.

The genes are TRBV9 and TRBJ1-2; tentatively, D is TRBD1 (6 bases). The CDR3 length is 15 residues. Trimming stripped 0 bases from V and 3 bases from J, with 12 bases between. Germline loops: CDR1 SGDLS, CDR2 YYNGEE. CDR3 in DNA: TGTGCCAGCAGCGTAGCAGGGGCCTCAGACTATGGCTACACCTTC. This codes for CASSVAGASDYGYTF.

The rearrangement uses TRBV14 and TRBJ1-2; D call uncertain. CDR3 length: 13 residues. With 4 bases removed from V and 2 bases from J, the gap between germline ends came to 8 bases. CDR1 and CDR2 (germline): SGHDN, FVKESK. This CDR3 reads CASSRVGNYGYTF. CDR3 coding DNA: TGTGCCAGCAGCCGGGTAGGGAACTATGGCTACACCTTC.

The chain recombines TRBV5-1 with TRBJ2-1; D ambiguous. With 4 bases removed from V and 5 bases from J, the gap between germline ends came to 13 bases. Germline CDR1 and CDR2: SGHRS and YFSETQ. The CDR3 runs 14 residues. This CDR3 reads CASSLESWDNEQFF. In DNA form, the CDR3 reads TGCGCCAGCAGCCTGGAGAGTTGGGACAATGAGCAGTTCTTC.

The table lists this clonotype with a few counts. This CDR3 is CASSSPGQVLYGYTF. CDR3 DNA sequence: TGTGCCAGCAGCTCTCCGGGACAGGTCCTCTATGGCTACACCTTC. This chain joins TRBV13 and TRBJ1-2; TRBD1 matches at 8 bases. The germline gives CDR1 PRHDT, CDR2 FYEKMQ (reference sequence). This CDR3 is 15 amino acids long. Unmatched junction bases numbered 8, after V lost 4 bases and J lost 4 bases. Complete variable domain (other parts from reference TRBV13 and TRBJ1-2): AAGVIQSPRHLIKEKRETATLKCYPIPRHDTVYWYQQGPGQDPQFLISFYEKMQSDKGSIPDRFSAQQFSDYHSELNMSSLELGDSALYFCASSSPGQVLYGYTFGSGTRLTVV.

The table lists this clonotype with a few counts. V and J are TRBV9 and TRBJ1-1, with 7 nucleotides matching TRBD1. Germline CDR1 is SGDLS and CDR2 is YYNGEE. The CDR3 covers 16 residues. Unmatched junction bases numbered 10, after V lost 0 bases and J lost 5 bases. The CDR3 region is CASSVGKDRIGTEAFF. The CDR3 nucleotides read TGTGCCAGCAGCGTAGGTAAGGACAGGATTGGGACTGAAGCTTTCTTT.

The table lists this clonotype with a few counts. As DNA, the CDR3 is TGTGCCAGCAGCTGGGGTCATGATCTCTACGAGCAGTACTTC. Residues: CASSWGHDLYEQYF. The chain carries TRBV6-1 and TRBJ2-7; D unresolved. Germline V gene data show CDR1 as MNHNS and CDR2 as SASEGT. With 6 bases removed from V and 3 bases from J, the gap between germline ends came to 15 bases. CDR3 length equals 14 residues.